This T cell receptor (beta chain) was retrieved from a study of shared clonotypes between healthy human individuals. Turning to this clone: As yet, its antigen is unknown.

Data came from immunoSEQ multiplex PCR; TCRdb stores just in-frame clones and leaves some out. Of 740,000 or so clones in the sample, 73% are singletons; the top ten hold around 2%. After removal of 4 bases from V and 3 bases from J, the junction contained 6 bases not matched to a gene. This CDR3 comprises 13 residues. Looked up from germline, CDR1 is GTSNPN and CDR2 is SVGIG (reference sequence). Study outcomes and limitations: Clonotypes not shared had lower generation probabilities than those common to all four donors.

The chain carries TRBV30 and TRBJ2-7; TRBD2 aligns across 7 bases. Material for sequencing was memory CD4+ T cells sorted from blood. The subset denotes: CD45RA-negative fraction. The sequence was obtained from a woman between 25 and 40 years old in good health. The CDR3 protein is CAWKAGLFYEQYF. For the CDR3, the DNA is TGTGCCTGGAAAGCGGGACTGTTCTACGAGCAGTACTTC.